This paragraph reports one T cell receptor beta chain. The CDR3 totals 18 residues. The V gene's germline CDR1 is MDHEN and CDR2 SYDVKM. The V and J ends lost 6 bases and 2 bases, in that order; junction bases with no gene match: 14. Via MiXCR, TCRdb re-called the RT-PCR reads, giving one row per CDR3 protein. The profile covers about 680,000 distinct CDR3 sequences, with approximately 15% appearing a single time and roughly 3.6% taken by the ten largest. The sequence was obtained from a female donor in good health, serving as a healthy control. Sequencing used memory CD4+ T cells from blood. The V and J genes are TRBV28 and TRBJ2-7; 12 nucleotides agree with TRBD2. The CDR3 sequence is CASSFPLGSSGRAYEQYF. CDR3 in DNA: TGTGCCAGCAGCTTCCCGCTGGGGTCTAGCGGGAGGGCCTACGAGCAGTACTTC. The full variable domain, completed using reference TRBV28 and TRBJ2-7, is DVKVTQSSRYLVKRTGEKVFLECVQDMDHENMFWYRQDPGLGLRLIYFSYDVKMKEKGDIPEGYSVSREKKERFSLILESASTNQTSMYLCASSFPLGSSGRAYEQYFGPGTRLTVT.